This is a list of T cell receptor beta chains from one sample in a study of Graves' ophthalmopathy and Graves' hyperthyroidism. TCRdb reprocessed the multiplex PCR reads via MiXCR and lists one record per CDR3 protein. The sample carries 1 million to 1.3 million distinct CDR3 sequences, about two fifths recorded once. Sequences were obtained from peripheral blood or thyroid tissue (not recorded which). These receptors were collected from an adult man with Graves' hyperthyroidism. CDR3s include the opening cysteine and the closing phenylalanine or tryptophan. Fields, in order: J gene, V gene, D gene, clone size, CDR3 protein, CDR3 DNA. D genes are given only for firm matches. Clone sizes are given selectively: once, few, many, or a class where the clone is expanded.

>TRBJ2-7|TRBV7-9|-|-
CASSTSPGGAARSYEQYF
TGTGCCAGCAGCACTAGTCCGGGGGGCGCGGCGAGGTCCTACGAGCAGTACTTC
>TRBJ1-5|TRBV20-1|-|once
CSAGVGRPREPQHF
TGCAGTGCTGGAGTGGGACGGCCAAGGGAGCCCCAGCATTTT
>TRBJ2-2|TRBV5-1|TRBD2|few
CASSISGRIAGELFF
TGCGCCAGCAGCATTAGCGGGAGAATAGCCGGGGAGCTGTTTTTT
>TRBJ1-1|TRBV13|TRBD1|few
CVSSLPDRGPEAFF
TGTGTCAGCAGCTTACCCGACAGGGGGCCTGAAGCTTTCTTT
>TRBJ1-1|TRBV29-1|-|-
CSSLGMNTEAFF
TGTAGCAGTTTAGGGATGAACACTGAAGCTTTCTTT
>TRBJ1-6|TRBV6-5|-|many
CASSPLEGHNSPLHF
TGTGCCAGCAGTCCCTTGGAGGGACATAATTCACCCCTCCACTTT
>TRBJ2-5|TRBV7-2|TRBD2|-
CASRGLAGHQETQYF
TGTGCCAGCAGAGGACTAGCGGGGCACCAAGAGACCCAGTACTTC
>TRBJ1-2|TRBV12-3/TRBV12-4|TRBD1|-
CASSQDRGVGYTF
TGTGCCAGCAGCCAAGACAGGGGAGTCGGCTACACCTTC
>TRBJ1-5|TRBV19|-|-
CASSIVWVRPQHF
TGTGCCAGTAGTATAGTCTGGGTCAGGCCCCAGCATTTT
>TRBJ2-2|TRBV5-1|TRBD2|many
CASSGGTSVHMNTGELFF
TGCGCCAGCAGCGGAGGGACTAGCGTCCATATGAACACCGGGGAGCTGTTTTTT
>TRBJ1-5|TRBV9|-|-
CASSLMEGSNQPQHF
TGTGCCAGCAGTCTTATGGAGGGGAGCAATCAGCCCCAGCATTTT
>TRBJ2-7|TRBV10-3|-|-
CASSSGRLGSYEQYF
TGTGCCAGCAGTTCGGGACGCCTGGGCTCCTACGAGCAGTACTTC
>TRBJ2-5|TRBV19|TRBD2|-
CASRSVGGGYQETQYF
TGTGCCAGTAGGTCGGTCGGGGGGGGCTACCAAGAGACCCAGTACTTC
>TRBJ2-2|TRBV4-3|-|-
CASSQGSGAGELFF
TGCGCCAGCAGCCAAGGTTCCGGCGCCGGGGAGCTGTTTTTT
>TRBJ2-2|TRBV7-2|TRBD2|many
CASSLRLAGAYPGELFF
TGTGCCAGCAGCTTACGTCTAGCGGGAGCATACCCCGGGGAGCTGTTTTTT
>TRBJ2-5|TRBV14|-|many
CASSQGKVWGNGETQYF
TGTGCCAGCAGCCAAGGGAAGGTCTGGGGAAACGGAGAGACCCAGTACTTC
>TRBJ2-2|TRBV10-3|TRBD1|-
CAIGTANTGELFF
TGTGCCATCGGGACAGCAAACACCGGGGAGCTGTTTTTT
>TRBJ2-7|TRBV6-2/TRBV6-3|-|many
CASSYSREQYF
TGTGCCAGCAGTTATTCGCGCGAGCAGTACTTC
>TRBJ1-1|TRBV29-1|-|many
CSGLRDMNTEAFF
TGCAGCGGATTAAGGGACATGAACACTGAAGCTTTCTTT
>TRBJ1-1|TRBV10-2|TRBD1|-
CASSHLRGRRNTEAFF
TGCGCCAGCAGCCACCTCAGGGGGCGGAGGAACACTGAAGCTTTCTTT
>TRBJ2-7|TRBV7-9|TRBD2|once
CASSLGGSGLPTAASYEQYF
TGTGCCAGCAGCCTCGGTGGTAGCGGGTTGCCTACAGCCGCCTCCTACGAGCAGTACTTC
>TRBJ2-7|TRBV5-1|TRBD1|-
CASKGQGRNYEQYF
TGCGCCAGCAAAGGACAGGGGAGGAACTACGAGCAGTACTTC
>TRBJ1-5|TRBV7-2|-|-
CASSVQDSGQPQHF
TGTGCCAGCAGCGTACAGGACAGCGGCCAGCCCCAGCATTTT
>TRBJ2-7|TRBV20-1|-|-
CSADKQAGYEQYF
TGCAGTGCTGACAAGCAGGCGGGCTACGAGCAGTACTTC
>TRBJ1-1|TRBV7-6|TRBD1|few
CASSVEQGATEAFF
TGTGCCAGCAGCGTTGAACAGGGGGCCACTGAAGCTTTCTTT
>TRBJ1-6|TRBV11-1|-|-
CAWADSRNSPLHF
TGTGCCTGGGCAGACAGCCGTAATTCACCCCTCCACTTT
>TRBJ1-6|TRBV19|-|many
CASTVGGVSPLHF
TGTGCCTCAACAGTTGGAGGGGTTTCACCCCTCCACTTT
>TRBJ2-7|TRBV7-9|TRBD1|-
CASSRKMTGFYEQYF
TGTGCCAGCAGCCGCAAAATGACAGGGTTTTATGAGCAGTACTTC
>TRBJ1-4|TRBV6-2/TRBV6-3|-|-
CASRKSIWEKLFF
TGTGCCAGCAGGAAGTCAATATGGGAAAAACTGTTTTTT
>TRBJ1-1|TRBV9|-|-
CASSVGVRVNTEAFF
TGTGCCAGCAGCGTTGGCGTACGTGTGAACACTGAAGCTTTCTTT
>TRBJ2-3|TRBV6-6|-|-
CASTYRGGAFADTQYF
TGTGCCAGCACCTACAGGGGGGGGGCGTTTGCAGATACGCAGTATTTT
>TRBJ2-2|TRBV29-1|-|many
CSVRVGGNTGELFF
TGCAGCGTTCGGGTGGGTGGGAACACCGGGGAGCTGTTTTTT
>TRBJ1-1|TRBV2|-|-
CASSENPRTVTEAFF
TGTGCCAGCAGTGAGAACCCGAGGACAGTCACTGAAGCTTTCTTT
>TRBJ1-4|TRBV28|-|-
CASSAPYEEVKLFF
TGTGCCAGCAGTGCCCCCTACGAGGAAGTAAAACTGTTTTTT
>TRBJ2-6|TRBV11-2|-|-
CASSLDGGGANVLTF
TGTGCCAGCAGCTTAGACGGGGGTGGGGCCAACGTCCTGACTTTC
>TRBJ1-6|TRBV25-1|-|few
CASSEYGNSPLHF
TGTGCCAGCAGTGAATATGGGAATTCACCCCTCCACTTT